What follows are 5 T cell receptor beta chains derived from one specimen sequenced in a study of shared clonotypes between healthy human individuals (TCRdb year 2020). For the CD8 naive samples, CD45RO-negative cells were positively selected for CCR7, yielding a CD45RA+CCR7+ population from which TemRA cells were excluded. The library was made by the immunoSEQ multiplex PCR assay. TCRdb re-hosts the immuneACCESS table, in-frame sequences only. Its copies lack some clones; in the studies checked, an unresolved V gene accounts for under half of them, and the cause for the rest is not known. The sample records over 2,000,000 clones, 80% to 95% of which are singletons. Roughly 1.7% of the sample is held by the ten biggest clonotypes. Sequencing was carried out using naive CD8+ T cells from PBMCs. Read against the paper, the sample's cell subset or site label means: CD45RA+CCR7+. The receptors originated from a man younger than 35 in good health. Some clones in this sample may be carry-over from other donors' samples.

This clone was seen just once. J is TRBJ2-5 and V is TRBV18; tentatively, D is TRBD1 or TRBD2 (5 bases each). The CDR3 extends over 13 amino acids. V was shortened by 5 bases and J by 4 bases, with 11 bases between the two germline ends. CDR1 is KGHSH and CDR2 is LQKENI in the germline V gene. CDR3 sequence reads: CASSSVRGETQYF. The CDR3 DNA sequence: TGTGCCAGCTCATCCGTGAGGGGAGAGACCCAGTACTTC. The complete variable domain, with remaining parts taken from reference TRBV18 and TRBJ2-5, reads NAGVMQNPRHLVRRRGQEARLRCSPMKGHSHVYWYRQLPEEGLKFMVYLQKENIIDESGMPKERFSAEFPKEGPSILRIQQVVRGDSAAYFCASSSVRGETQYFGPGTRLLVL.

Comment on this clone: This CDR3 is also generated by other DNA sequences in the sample. The chain has TRBV27 and TRBJ2-1; D is unresolved. This CDR3 region has 14 residues. Germline V gene lookup returns CDR1 MNHEY and CDR2 SMNVEV (reference sequence). V was clipped by 3 bases and J by 6 bases, with 12 bases between them. The CDR3 protein is CASSFSGRGNEQFF. DNA for the CDR3: TGTGCCAGCAGTTTCTCTGGCAGAGGCAATGAGCAGTTCTTC.

The gene calls are TRBV10-3 and TRBJ2-1; D unresolved. The V end was cut by 2 bases, the J end by 7 bases, with 9 bases between. Germline lookup yields CDR1 ENHRY and CDR2 SYGVKD. The CDR3 runs 13 residues. The CDR3 sequence: CAISEGRVNEQFF. As DNA, the CDR3 is TGTGCCATCAGTGAGGGTAGGGTTAATGAGCAGTTCTTC.

This chain joins TRBV6-1 and TRBJ2-7; D remains unclear. The CDR3 totals 12 residues. Trimming shortened V by 4 bases and J by 3 bases, and 7 bases separated the two germline ends. CDR1 is MNHNS and CDR2 is SASEGT in the germline V gene. The CDR3, as DNA: TGTGCCAGCAGTGCCTATCGCTACGAGCAGTACTTC. Its translation: CASSAYRYEQYF.

This rearrangement joins TRBV20-1 to TRBJ2-7, with no clear D. Germline V gene lookup returns CDR1 DFQATT and CDR2 SNEGSKA (reference sequence). The ends were cut back, 5 bases at V and 6 bases at J, with 8 bases in the middle. The CDR3 is 10 amino acids. CDR3 nucleotide sequence: TGCAGTGCTCCATTCCCCGAGCAGTACTTC. It specifies CSAPFPEQYF.